The rows below give T cell receptor beta chains drawn from one sample of a study of human T cells and chemical hapten exposure. TCRdb fed the RACE reads into MiXCR, producing one record per CDR3 protein. This table holds roughly 90,000 distinct CDR3 sequences, approximately 10% found once. Source: whole blood, taken in connection with sensitization to the hapten diphenylcyclopropenone (DPC). These receptors were collected from a woman aged 25 to 39 with alopecia areata. Some clones in this sample may be carry-over from other donors' samples. The CDR3 runs from the conserved cysteine through the conserved F or W. D genes are given only for firm matches. Expanded clones get a size class; other rows say once, few or many, or leave the size out.

TRBD2 | TRBJ2-1 | TRBV11-2 | NA | TGTGCCAGCAGCCGCGGACTGACTAGCGGGAGGGGCGATGAGCAGTTCTTC | CASSRGLTSGRGDEQFF
TRBD1 | TRBJ2-7 | TRBV28 | NA | TGTGCCAGCAGTTTCTTAGGGGGACAGGGAACCTACGAGCAGTACTTC | CASSFLGGQGTYEQYF
TRBD1 | TRBJ1-5 | TRBV5-8 | few | TGTGCCAGCATATCTTCGAGTGACAGGGTGGGCATTAGCAATCAGCCCCAGCATTTT | CASISSSDRVGISNQPQHF
NA | TRBJ1-1 | TRBV28 | few | TGTGCCAGCAGTTCAGACAGCGCCACTGAAGCTTTCTTT | CASSSDSATEAFF
NA | TRBJ2-7 | TRBV29-1 | few | TGCAGCGCGTCCGCGGGGTTGGACTACGAGCAGTACTTC | CSASAGLDYEQYF
TRBD2 | TRBJ2-3 | TRBV6-2/TRBV6-3 | many | TGTGCCAGCAGTCCCCTAGCGGGGGCTGACACAGATACGCAGTATTTT | CASSPLAGADTDTQYF
TRBD1 | TRBJ2-2 | TRBV12-3/TRBV12-4 | few | TGTGCCAGCGGGGGGACAGGGGGCGCCGGGGAGCTGTTTTTT | CASGGTGGAGELFF
NA | TRBJ2-4 | TRBV13 | many | TGTGCCAGCAGCTTAGAGGGGGGACTAAGAGAAAACATTCAGTACTTC | CASSLEGGLRENIQYF
NA | TRBJ1-1 | TRBV20-1 | many | TGCAGTGCTAGCCCCTGGAGGACTGAAGCTTTCTTT | CSASPWRTEAFF
NA | TRBJ1-4 | TRBV28 | many | TGTGCCAGCAGTACCCCACAGCTAAATGAAAAACTGTTTTTT | CASSTPQLNEKLFF
NA | TRBJ2-7 | TRBV5-6 | many | TGTGCCAGCAGCTCTGAGTACGAGCAGTACTTC | CASSSEYEQYF
NA | TRBJ2-5 | TRBV4-2 | NA | TGTGCCAGCAGCCAAGATATACTAGCCCAAGAGACCCAGTACTTC | CASSQDILAQETQYF
NA | TRBJ2-3 | TRBV21-1 | many | TGTGCCAGCAGCAAGGAGGGGGGACTAGCGCAACCGCAAGTACCCACAGATACGCAGTATTTT | CASSKEGGLAQPQVPTDTQYF
TRBD2 | TRBJ2-2 | TRBV11-2 | few | TGTGCCAGCAGCACTAGCGGCAGGGCGAACACCGGGGAGCTGTTTTTT | CASSTSGRANTGELFF
NA | TRBJ2-4 | TRBV2 | many | TGTGCCAGCAGTGTCGGGTTAGAAGCGTACTTC | CASSVGLEAYF
NA | TRBJ2-1 | TRBV30 | few | TGTGCCTGGGGGCGGAGCACATACAATGAGCAGTTCTTC | CAWGRSTYNEQFF
TRBD1 | TRBJ1-5 | TRBV15 | NA | TGTGCCACCAGCACAGGGGGCTCCAATCAGCCCCAGCATTTT | CATSTGGSNQPQHF
TRBD2 | TRBJ2-5 | TRBV6-1 | many | TGTGCCAGCAGTGAACGGGGGGGCCGGGAGACCCAGTACTTC | CASSERGGRETQYF
NA | TRBJ2-3 | TRBV24-1 | many | TGTGCCACCAGTACTAAATGGACCCGGCCCGATACGCAGTATTTT | CATSTKWTRPDTQYF
NA | TRBJ2-2 | TRBV7-6 | many | TGTGCCAGCAGCAGCAGGGGTTCGAACACCGGGGAGCTGTTTTTT | CASSSRGSNTGELFF
NA | TRBJ1-5 | TRBV6-5 | many | TGTGCCAGCAGTTCACAGGGTAGCAATCAGCCCCAGCATTTT | CASSSQGSNQPQHF
NA | TRBJ2-5 | TRBV11-2 | few | TGTGCCAGCAGCTTCGGAGGGTTGACAGAGACCCAGTACTTC | CASSFGGLTETQYF
TRBD1 | TRBJ2-1 | TRBV20-1 | many | TGCAGTGCTGTTGACAGGGGTGTCGATGAGCAGTTCTTC | CSAVDRGVDEQFF
NA | TRBJ1-2 | TRBV28 | many | TGTGCCAGCAGTCTTCGAGGGTTCTATGGCTACACCTTC | CASSLRGFYGYTF
NA | TRBJ2-3 | TRBV20-1 | NA | TGCAGTGCTAAAGGTGCCAACAGCCGGGATACGCAGTATTTT | CSAKGANSRDTQYF
NA | TRBJ1-1 | TRBV29-1 | NA | TGCAGCGTCAACAGGAACACTGAAGCTTTCTTT | CSVNRNTEAFF
TRBD1 | TRBJ2-3 | TRBV27 | many | TGTGCCAGCAGCGGTAGACAGGGAGGCACAGATACGCAGTATTTT | CASSGRQGGTDTQYF
NA | TRBJ1-5 | TRBV30 | NA | TGTGCCTGGAGCAAAGGGGCAGCTTCCAATCAGCCCCAGCATTTT | CAWSKGAASNQPQHF
NA | TRBJ1-5 | TRBV28 | many | TGTGCCAGCAGAAAGGAGAATAGCAATCAGCCCCAGCATTTT | CASRKENSNQPQHF
TRBD1 | TRBJ1-6 | TRBV9 | NA | TGTGCCAGCCGCCCGACAGGGCTTAATTCACCCCTCCACTTT | CASRPTGLNSPLHF
NA | TRBJ2-3 | TRBV5-1 | NA | TGCGCCAGCAGCTTGCCTGGAGGGGGCACAGATACGCAGTATTTT | CASSLPGGGTDTQYF
NA | TRBJ1-6 | TRBV2 | NA | TGTGCCAGCGGTCTTAATTCACCCCTCCACTTT | CASGLNSPLHF
TRBD2 | TRBJ2-5 | TRBV29-1 | many | TGCAGCGTTGAGGGCGGGAGGACGCAGACCCAGTACTTC | CSVEGGRTQTQYF
NA | TRBJ2-4 | TRBV28 | few | TGTGCCAGCAGTCGACAGAAGATAAAAAACATTCAGTACTTC | CASSRQKIKNIQYF
NA | TRBJ1-1 | TRBV3-1 | many | TGTGCCAGCAGCCAAGAGTGGGCTGGGGTCACTGAAGCTTTCTTT | CASSQEWAGVTEAFF
TRBD2 | TRBJ2-1 | TRBV20-1 | NA | TGCAGGGGACTAGCGGGGACTGGGGAGCAGTTCTTC | CRGLAGTGEQFF
TRBD2 | TRBJ2-1 | TRBV7-9 | NA | TGTGCCAGCACCGGAGCGGGAGGACCATACAATGAGCAGTTCTTC | CASTGAGGPYNEQFF
TRBD1 | TRBJ2-2 | TRBV20-1 | NA | TGCAGTGCTAGAGAAACAGGGGGTCACACCGGGGAGCTGTTTTTT | CSARETGGHTGELFF
TRBD1 | TRBJ2-1 | TRBV28 | NA | TGTGCCAGCAGTTCGGGACAGGGTAATGAGCAGTTCTTC | CASSSGQGNEQFF
NA | TRBJ1-1 | TRBV5-1 | many | TGCGCCAGCAGCCCCGAAGGGACATTGAACACTGAAGCTTTCTTT | CASSPEGTLNTEAFF
NA | TRBJ2-2 | TRBV5-4 | many | TGTGCCAGCAGCTTGGAAGCGAACACCGGGGAGCTGTTTTTT | CASSLEANTGELFF
TRBD1 | TRBJ2-3 | TRBV29-1 | NA | TGCAGCATTGACAGGGACCCAGATACGCAGTATTTT | CSIDRDPDTQYF
NA | TRBJ2-6 | TRBV12-3/TRBV12-4 | NA | TGTGCCAGCAGCCGACCTGGCTCTGGGGCCAACGTCCTGACTTTC | CASSRPGSGANVLTF
TRBD2 | TRBJ2-3 | TRBV10-2 | many | TGCGCCAGCAGTGAAACTAGCGGGGGGAGATACACAGATACGCAGTATTTT | CASSETSGGRYTDTQYF
TRBD1 | TRBJ1-2 | TRBV4-2 | NA | TGTGCCAGCAGCCCTGACAGGGGGCTTACATCCTTC | CASSPDRGLTSF
TRBD1 | TRBJ1-5 | TRBV6-1 | many | TGTGCCAGCATTCTAGGACAGGGGGTTAGCAATCAGCCCCAGCATTTT | CASILGQGVSNQPQHF
TRBD1 | TRBJ1-1 | TRBV6-2/TRBV6-3 | many | TGTGCCAGCAGCCACGACGTCGGGACAGTCTACACTGAAGCTTTCTTT | CASSHDVGTVYTEAFF
TRBD1 | TRBJ2-1 | TRBV7-2 | NA | TGTGCCAGCAGCCGACAGGGGGACTCCTACAATGAGCAGTTCTTC | CASSRQGDSYNEQFF
TRBD2 | TRBJ2-1 | TRBV12-5 | few | TGTGCTAGTGATACCGGGACTAGCGGTTCTTCGTCCTACAATGAGCAGTTCTTC | CASDTGTSGSSSYNEQFF
NA | TRBJ1-3 | TRBV5-5 | NA | TGTGCCAGCAGCACCTGGACAGTAACCTCTGGAAACACCATATATTTT | CASSTWTVTSGNTIYF
TRBD2 | TRBJ2-3 | TRBV3-1 | NA | TGTGCCAGCAGCCCTGGACGGGACTACACAGATACGCAGTATTTT | CASSPGRDYTDTQYF